This entry describes one T cell receptor beta chain. What it binds is not known. This sample was taken from a study of post-analysis software for immune sequencing data. Notes on the study in general: Relative to controls, patients had several TRBV segments at higher frequency, with TRBV5-6, TRBV5-1 and TRBV20-1 among these.

Unique molecular identifiers had been added to the TCR beta cDNA libraries. TCRdb used MiXCR to reprocess the PCR reads, holding one entry per CDR3 protein. This sample has 750,000 to 900,000 distinct CDR3 sequences; about half occur once, and the top ten carry around 4.7%. The germline V gene has CDR1 SQVTM and CDR2 ANQGSEA. The CDR3 is 11 residues long. V shed 3 bases and J shed 4 bases, with 6 bases lying between them. The chain couples TRBV29-1 to TRBJ1-1, with D uncertain. Sequencing was done on a sample of blood. This clonotype originated in a girl aged 10 to 17 with multiple sclerosis. The CDR3 nucleotides are TGCAGCGTTGAGGGGAGCACTGAAGCTTTCTTT. Protein sequence: CSVEGSTEAFF.